These 9 T cell receptor beta chains share one sample of origin, sequenced in a study of blood T cell repertoires in COVID-19. Method: immunoSEQ multiplex PCR; TCRdb's copy keeps in-frame clones and lacks some. The sample has about 270,000 clones, roughly nine tenths seen once. Sequencing was carried out using peripheral blood. Receptors were obtained from a woman in her 30s with COVID-19, enrolled during active disease.

This sequence joins TRBV27 and TRBJ2-3; no clear D gene. The CDR3 consists of 15 residues. V lost 3 bases and J lost 1, with 11 bases in between. Germline V lookup: CDR1 MNHEY, CDR2 SMNVEV (reference sequence). CDR3 nucleotide sequence: TGTGCCAGCAGTTTGCGGAGCTTGCGCACAGATACGCAGTATTTT. It yields the protein CASSLRSLRTDTQYF.

This chain links TRBV6-5 with TRBJ1-2, with TRBD1 identical over 8 bases. Germline trimming cut 2 bases from V and 0 bases from J; bases unmatched to any gene: 2. The CDR3 is made up of 15 amino acids. The germline gives CDR1 MNHEY, CDR2 SVGAGI. The CDR3 reads CASSYVTGANYGYTF. CDR3 nucleotide sequence: TGTGCCAGCAGTTACGTGACAGGGGCTAACTATGGCTACACCTTC.

The chain links TRBV29-1 to TRBJ1-2; D might be TRBD1 (5 bases). CDR3 length equals 13 residues. V lost 5 bases and J 5 bases, leaving 15 bases between the germline ends. Germline V gene lookup returns CDR1 SQVTM and CDR2 ANQGSEA. CDR3 in DNA: TGCAGCGTTTTCGCAGGGATGGAGTATGGCTACACCTTC. Protein: CSVFAGMEYGYTF. The variable domain in full, with the rest retrieved from reference TRBV29-1 and TRBJ1-2, is SAVISQKPSRDICQRGTSLTIQCQVDSQVTMMFWYRQQPGQSLTLIATANQGSEATYESGFVIDKFPISRPNLTFSTLTVSNMSPEDSSIYLCSVFAGMEYGYTFGSGTRLTVV.

The chain couples TRBV18 to TRBJ2-1, with 8 bases matching TRBD2. CDR1 is KGHSH, CDR2 LQKENI, per germline. CDR3 length equals 16 residues. V lost 4 bases to trimming and J lost 0 bases; unmatched junction nucleotides: 5. The CDR3 DNA follows: TGTGCCAGCTCACACTCGGGGGGGAGCTCCTACAATGAGCAGTTCTTC. Translating gives CASSHSGGSSYNEQFF.

J is TRBJ2-7 and V is TRBV11-2; 9 bases fit TRBD1. The CDR3 is made up of 15 amino acids. V was clipped by 2 bases and J by 6 bases; unmatched bases: 8. CDR1 is SGHAT and CDR2 is FQNNGV in the germline V gene. CDR3 protein: CASSLRPGQGREQYF. Here the CDR3 DNA reads TGTGCCAGCAGCTTACGTCCGGGACAGGGACGCGAGCAGTACTTC.

The rearrangement uses TRBV6-5 and TRBJ1-1, with TRBD1 matching 9 bases. Germline trimming cut 6 bases from V and 0 bases from J; bases unmatched to any gene: 5. CDR1 is MNHEY, CDR2 SVGAGI, per germline. CDR3 length equals 15 residues. The CDR3 DNA follows: TGTGCCAGCAGACGGACAGGGGCCCTGAACACTGAAGCTTTCTTT. Translating gives CASRRTGALNTEAFF.

With respect to this clone: The same CDR3 also results from other DNA sequences found in this sample. As DNA, the CDR3 is TGTGCCAGCAGCCAAGCGGGAGGAACTGAAGCTTTCTTT. It yields the protein CASSQAGGTEAFF. J is TRBJ1-1 and V is TRBV3-1 (or the pseudogene TRBV3-2); no firm D call. Trimming took 1 base from V and 5 from J, leaving 8 bases between them. The CDR3 runs 13 residues. Germline V gene lookup returns CDR1 LGHDT and CDR2 YNNKEL (reference sequence).

This clone is a singleton in its sample. V and J are TRBV20-1 and TRBJ1-1; D not resolved. CDR1 and CDR2 from the germline V gene are DFQATT and SNEGSKA (reference sequence). The CDR3 is made up of 11 amino acids. Trimming removed 2 bases at V and 3 bases at J, with 4 bases between. The CDR3 sequence: CSARNYTEAFF. Written as DNA, the CDR3 is TGCAGTGCTAGAAACTACACTGAAGCTTTCTTT.

CDR3 sequence (DNA): TGCGCCAGCAGCCAAGTTCAACTAGCGGGCACAGATACGCAGTATTTT. This gives the protein CASSQVQLAGTDTQYF. The chain uses TRBV4-1 and TRBJ2-3, with TRBD2 matching 8 bases. The V segment lost 1 base and the J segment 1 base; nucleotides outside the gene matches: 4. From germline, CDR1 is MGHRA and CDR2 YSYEKL. CDR3 length: 16 residues.